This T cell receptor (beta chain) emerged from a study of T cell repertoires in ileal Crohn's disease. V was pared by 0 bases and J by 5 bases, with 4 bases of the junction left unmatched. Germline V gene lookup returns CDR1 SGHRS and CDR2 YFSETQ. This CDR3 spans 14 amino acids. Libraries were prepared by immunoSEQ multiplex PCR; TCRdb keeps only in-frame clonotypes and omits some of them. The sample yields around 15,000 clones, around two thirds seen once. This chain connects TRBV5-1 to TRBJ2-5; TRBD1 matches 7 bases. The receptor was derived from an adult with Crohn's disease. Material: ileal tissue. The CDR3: CASSLEGAKETQYF. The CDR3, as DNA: TGCGCCAGCAGCTTGGAGGGGGCGAAGGAGACCCAGTACTTC.